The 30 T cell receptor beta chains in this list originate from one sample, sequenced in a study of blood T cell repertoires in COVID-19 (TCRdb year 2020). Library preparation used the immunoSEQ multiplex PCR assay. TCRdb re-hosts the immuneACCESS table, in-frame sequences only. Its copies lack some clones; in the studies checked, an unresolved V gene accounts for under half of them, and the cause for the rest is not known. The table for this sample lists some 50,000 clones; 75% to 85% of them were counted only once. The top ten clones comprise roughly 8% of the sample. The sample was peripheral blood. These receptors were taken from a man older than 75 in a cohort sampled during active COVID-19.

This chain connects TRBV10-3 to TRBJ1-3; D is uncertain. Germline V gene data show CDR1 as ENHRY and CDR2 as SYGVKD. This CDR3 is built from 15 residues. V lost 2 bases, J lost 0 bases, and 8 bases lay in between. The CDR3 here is CAISEPRYSGNTIYF. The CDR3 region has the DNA TGTGCCATCAGTGAGCCCCGGTACTCTGGAAACACCATATATTTT.

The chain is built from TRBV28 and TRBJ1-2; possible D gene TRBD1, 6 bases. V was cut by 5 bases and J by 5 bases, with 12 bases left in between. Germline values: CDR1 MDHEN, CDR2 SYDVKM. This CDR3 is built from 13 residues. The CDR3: CASSGAGAYGYTF. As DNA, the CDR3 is TGTGCCAGCAGTGGAGCAGGGGCGTATGGCTACACCTTC.

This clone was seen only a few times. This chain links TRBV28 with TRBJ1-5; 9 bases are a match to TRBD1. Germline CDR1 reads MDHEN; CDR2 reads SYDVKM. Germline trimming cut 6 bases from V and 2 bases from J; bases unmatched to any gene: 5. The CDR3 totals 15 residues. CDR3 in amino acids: CASRGTGRGNQPQHF. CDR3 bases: TGTGCCAGCAGAGGGACAGGGAGGGGCAATCAGCCCCAGCATTTT.

In DNA, the CDR3 is TGTGCCAGCCGGCCGGGGGAGGCCTACGAGCAGTACTTC. Its protein product is CASRPGEAYEQYF. The chain carries TRBV7-9 and TRBJ2-7; the D gene is possibly TRBD2 (6 bases). The CDR3 covers 13 residues. The V gene lost 8 bases and the J gene lost 2 bases, with 13 bases spanning the gap. Germline V lookup: CDR1 SEHNR, CDR2 FQNEAQ (reference sequence).

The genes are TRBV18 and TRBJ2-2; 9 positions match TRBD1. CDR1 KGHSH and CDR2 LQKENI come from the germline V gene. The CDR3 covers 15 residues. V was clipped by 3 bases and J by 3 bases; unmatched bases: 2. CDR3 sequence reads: CASSPGTGHTGELFF. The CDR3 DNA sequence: TGTGCCAGCTCACCGGGGACAGGGCACACCGGGGAGCTGTTTTTT.

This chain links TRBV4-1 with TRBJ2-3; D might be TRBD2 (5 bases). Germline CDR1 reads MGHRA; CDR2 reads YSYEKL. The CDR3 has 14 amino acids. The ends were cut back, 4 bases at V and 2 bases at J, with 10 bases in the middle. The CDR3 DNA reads TGCGCCAGCAGCCTTGAGGGAGACACAGATACGCAGTATTTT. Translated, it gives CASSLEGDTDTQYF.

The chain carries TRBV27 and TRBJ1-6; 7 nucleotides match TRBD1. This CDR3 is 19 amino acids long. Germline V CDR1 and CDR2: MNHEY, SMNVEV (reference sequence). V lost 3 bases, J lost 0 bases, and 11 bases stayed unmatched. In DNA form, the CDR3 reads TGTGCCAGCAGTTTCCGAGGGACAGCTCAAAGCTCCTATAATTCACCCCTCCACTTT. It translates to CASSFRGTAQSSYNSPLHF.

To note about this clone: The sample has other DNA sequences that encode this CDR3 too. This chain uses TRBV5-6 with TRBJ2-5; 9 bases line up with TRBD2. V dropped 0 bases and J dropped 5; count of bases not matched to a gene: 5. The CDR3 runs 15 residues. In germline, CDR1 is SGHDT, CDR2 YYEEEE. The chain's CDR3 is CASSLVAGGRETQYF. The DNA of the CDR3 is TGTGCCAGCAGCTTGGTTGCGGGGGGGCGGGAGACCCAGTACTTC. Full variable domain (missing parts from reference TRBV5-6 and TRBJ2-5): DAGVTQSPTHLIKTRGQQVTLRCSPKSGHDTVSWYQQALGQGPQFIFQYYEEEERQRGNFPDRFSGHQFPNYSSELNVNALLLGDSALYLCASSLVAGGRETQYFGPGTRLLVL.

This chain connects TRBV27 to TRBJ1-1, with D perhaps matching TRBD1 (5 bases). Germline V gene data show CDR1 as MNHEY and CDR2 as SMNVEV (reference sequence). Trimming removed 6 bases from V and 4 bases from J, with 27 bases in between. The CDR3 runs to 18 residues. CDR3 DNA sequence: TGTGCCAGCAGCTCTAAGGGCTCCGGGAACCGGGGGGTCACTGAAGCTTTCTTT. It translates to CASSSKGSGNRGVTEAFF.

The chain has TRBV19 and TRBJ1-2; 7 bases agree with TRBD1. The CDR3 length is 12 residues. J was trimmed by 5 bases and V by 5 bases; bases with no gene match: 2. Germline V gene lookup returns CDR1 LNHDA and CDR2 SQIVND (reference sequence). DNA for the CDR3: TGTGCCAGTAGTGGACAGGAGTATGGCTACACCTTC. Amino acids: CASSGQEYGYTF.

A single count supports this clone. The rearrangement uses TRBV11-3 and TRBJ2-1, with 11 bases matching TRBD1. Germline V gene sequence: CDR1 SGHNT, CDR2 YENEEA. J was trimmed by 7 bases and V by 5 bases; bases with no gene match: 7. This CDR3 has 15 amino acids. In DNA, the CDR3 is TGTGCCAGCAGCCCACCCGGGACAGGGGGTAATGAGCAGTTCTTC. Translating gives CASSPPGTGGNEQFF.

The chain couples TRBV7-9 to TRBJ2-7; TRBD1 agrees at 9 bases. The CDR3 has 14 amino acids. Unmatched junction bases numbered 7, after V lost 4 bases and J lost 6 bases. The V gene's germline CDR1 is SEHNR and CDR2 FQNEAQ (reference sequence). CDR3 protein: CASSSPGQGGEQYF. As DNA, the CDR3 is TGTGCCAGCAGCTCGCCGGGACAGGGAGGCGAGCAGTACTTC.

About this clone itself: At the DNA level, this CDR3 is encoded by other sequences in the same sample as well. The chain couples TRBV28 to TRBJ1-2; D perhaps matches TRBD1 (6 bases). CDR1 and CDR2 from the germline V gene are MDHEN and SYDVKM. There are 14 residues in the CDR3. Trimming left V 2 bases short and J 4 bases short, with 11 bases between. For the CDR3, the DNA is TGTGCCAGCAGTTTAAACAGGGTGGGCTATGGCTACACCTTC. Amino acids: CASSLNRVGYGYTF.

This CDR3 reads CASSSGYGYTF. For the CDR3, the DNA is TGTGCCAGCAGTTCCGGCTATGGCTACACCTTC. The chain carries TRBV6-2 or TRBV6-3 and TRBJ1-2; D unclear. Trimming shortened V by 4 bases and J by 4 bases, and 4 bases separated the two germline ends. The CDR3 is 11 residues long. Germline loops: CDR1 MNHEY, CDR2 SVGEGT.

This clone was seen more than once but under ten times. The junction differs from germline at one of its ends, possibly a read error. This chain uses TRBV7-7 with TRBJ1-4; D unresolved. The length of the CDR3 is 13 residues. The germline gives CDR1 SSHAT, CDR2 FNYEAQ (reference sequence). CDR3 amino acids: CASSFSNGEKLFF. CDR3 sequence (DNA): TGTGCTAGCAGCTTCTCTAACGGTGAAAAACTGTTTTTT. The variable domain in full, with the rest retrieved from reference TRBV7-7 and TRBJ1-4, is GAGVSQSPRYKVTKRGQDVTLRCDPISSHATLYWYQQALGQGPEFLTYFNYEAQPDKSGLPSDRFSAERPEGSISTLTIQRTEQRDSAMYRCASSFSNGEKLFFGSGTQLSVL.

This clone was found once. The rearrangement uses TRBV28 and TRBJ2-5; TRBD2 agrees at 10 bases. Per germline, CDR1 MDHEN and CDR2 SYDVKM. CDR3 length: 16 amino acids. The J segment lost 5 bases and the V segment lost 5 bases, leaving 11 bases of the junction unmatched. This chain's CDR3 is CASSTLRLAGRETQYF. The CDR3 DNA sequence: TGTGCCAGCAGTACCCTAAGACTAGCGGGCCGGGAGACCCAGTACTTC.

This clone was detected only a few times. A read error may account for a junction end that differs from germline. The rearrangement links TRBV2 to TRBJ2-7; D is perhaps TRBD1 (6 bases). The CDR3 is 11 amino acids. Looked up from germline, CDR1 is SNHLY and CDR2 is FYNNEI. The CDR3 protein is CASRGAGTPSF. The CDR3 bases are TGTGCCAGCAGAGGAGCCGGGACACCCTCTTTC.

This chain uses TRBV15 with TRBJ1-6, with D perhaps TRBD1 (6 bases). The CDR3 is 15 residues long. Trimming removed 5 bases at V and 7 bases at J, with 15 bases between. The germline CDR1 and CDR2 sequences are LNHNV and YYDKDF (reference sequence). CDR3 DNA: TGTGCCACCAGCCCCAGGACAGTCGGGAATTCACCCCTCCACTTT. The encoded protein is CATSPRTVGNSPLHF. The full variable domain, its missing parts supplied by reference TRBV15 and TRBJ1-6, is DAMVIQNPRYQVTQFGKPVTLSCSQTLNHNVMYWYQQKSSQAPKLLFHYYDKDFNNEADTPDNFQSRRPNTSFCFLDIRSPGLGDTAMYLCATSPRTVGNSPLHFGNGTRLTVT.

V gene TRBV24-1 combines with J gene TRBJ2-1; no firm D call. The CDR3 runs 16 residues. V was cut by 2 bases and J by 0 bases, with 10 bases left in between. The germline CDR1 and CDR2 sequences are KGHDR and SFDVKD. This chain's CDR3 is CATSDSSASSYNEQFF. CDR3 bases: TGTGCCACCAGTGATTCGTCCGCGTCCTCCTACAATGAGCAGTTCTTC.

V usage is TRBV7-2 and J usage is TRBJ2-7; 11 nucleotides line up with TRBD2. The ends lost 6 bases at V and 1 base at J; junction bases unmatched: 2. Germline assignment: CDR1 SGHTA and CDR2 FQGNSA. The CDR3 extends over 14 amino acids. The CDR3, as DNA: TGTGCCAGCAGATCTAGCGGGAGGTCCTACGAGCAGTACTTC. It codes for CASRSSGRSYEQYF. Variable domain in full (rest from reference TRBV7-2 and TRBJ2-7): GAGVSQSPSNKVTEKGKDVELRCDPISGHTALYWYRQSLGQGLEFLIYFQGNSAPDKSGLPSDRFSAERTGGSVSTLTIQRTQQEDSAVYLCASRSSGRSYEQYFGPGTRLTVT.

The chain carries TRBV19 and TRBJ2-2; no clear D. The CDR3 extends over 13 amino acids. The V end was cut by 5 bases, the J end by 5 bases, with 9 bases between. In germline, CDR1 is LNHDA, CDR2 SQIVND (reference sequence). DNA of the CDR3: TGTGCCAGTAGTCTCAGTTGGACCGGGGAGCTGTTTTTT. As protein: CASSLSWTGELFF. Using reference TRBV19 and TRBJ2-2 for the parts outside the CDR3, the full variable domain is DGGITQSPKYLFRKEGQNVTLSCEQNLNHDAMYWYRQDPGQGLRLIYYSQIVNDFQKGDIAEGYSVSREKKESFPLTVTSAQKNPTAFYLCASSLSWTGELFFGEGSRLTVL.

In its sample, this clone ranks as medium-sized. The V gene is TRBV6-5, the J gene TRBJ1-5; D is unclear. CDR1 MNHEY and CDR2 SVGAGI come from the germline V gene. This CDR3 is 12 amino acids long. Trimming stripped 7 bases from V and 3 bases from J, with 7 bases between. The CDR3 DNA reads TGTGCCAGCAAGTGGCACAATCAGCCCCAGCATTTT. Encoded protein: CASKWHNQPQHF.

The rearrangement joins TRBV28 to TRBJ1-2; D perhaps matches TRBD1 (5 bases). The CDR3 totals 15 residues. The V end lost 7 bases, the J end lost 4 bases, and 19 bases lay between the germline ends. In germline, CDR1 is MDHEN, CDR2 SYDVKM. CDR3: CASTPGGDGGYGYTF. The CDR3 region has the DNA TGTGCCAGCACTCCGGGCGGGGACGGGGGCTATGGCTACACCTTC.

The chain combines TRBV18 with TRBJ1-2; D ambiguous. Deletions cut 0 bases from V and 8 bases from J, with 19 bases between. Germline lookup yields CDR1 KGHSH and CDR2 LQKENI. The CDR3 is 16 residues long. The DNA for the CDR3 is TGTGCCAGCTCACCACCAACGGCAGGTTCGATGGTGGGCTACACCTTC. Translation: CASSPPTAGSMVGYTF.

The CDR3 DNA reads TGCGCCAGCAGTGGGTCTAGCGGACACAATGAGCAGTTCTTC. This encodes CASSGSSGHNEQFF. The genes are TRBV10-2 and TRBJ2-1; TRBD2 aligns across 7 bases. Germline V CDR1 and CDR2: WSHSY, SAAADI. This CDR3 comprises 14 residues. The ends lost 4 bases at V and 5 bases at J; junction bases unmatched: 5.

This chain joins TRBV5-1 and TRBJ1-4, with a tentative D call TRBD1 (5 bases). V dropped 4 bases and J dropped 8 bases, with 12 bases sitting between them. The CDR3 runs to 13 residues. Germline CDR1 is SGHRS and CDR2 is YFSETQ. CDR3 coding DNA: TGCGCCAGCAGCAGCCGACAGTCCGAAAAACTGTTTTTT. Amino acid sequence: CASSSRQSEKLFF.

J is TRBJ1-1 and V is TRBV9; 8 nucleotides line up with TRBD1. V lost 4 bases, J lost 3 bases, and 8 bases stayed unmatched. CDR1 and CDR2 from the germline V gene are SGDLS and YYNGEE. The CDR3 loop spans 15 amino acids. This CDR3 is CASSPKTGGDTEAFF. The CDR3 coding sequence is TGTGCCAGCAGCCCGAAAACAGGGGGGGACACTGAAGCTTTCTTT. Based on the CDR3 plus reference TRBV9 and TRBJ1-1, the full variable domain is DSGVTQTPKHLITATGQRVTLRCSPRSGDLSVYWYQQSLDQGLQFLIQYYNGEERAKGNILERFSAQQFPDLHSELNLSSLELGDSALYFCASSPKTGGDTEAFFGQGTRLTVV.

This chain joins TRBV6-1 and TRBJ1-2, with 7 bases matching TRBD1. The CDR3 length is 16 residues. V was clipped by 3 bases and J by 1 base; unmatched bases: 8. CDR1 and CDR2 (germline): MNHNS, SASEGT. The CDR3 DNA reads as TGTGCCAGCAGTGAGAAGGGGACAGCTTTTAACTATGGCTACACCTTC. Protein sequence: CASSEKGTAFNYGYTF.

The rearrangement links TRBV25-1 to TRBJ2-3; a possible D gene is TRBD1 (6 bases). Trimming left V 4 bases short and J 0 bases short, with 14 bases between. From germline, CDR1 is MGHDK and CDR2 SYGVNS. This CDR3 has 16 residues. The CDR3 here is CASSADRRPSTDTQYF. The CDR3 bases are TGTGCCAGCAGTGCTGACAGGAGACCTAGCACAGATACGCAGTATTTT.

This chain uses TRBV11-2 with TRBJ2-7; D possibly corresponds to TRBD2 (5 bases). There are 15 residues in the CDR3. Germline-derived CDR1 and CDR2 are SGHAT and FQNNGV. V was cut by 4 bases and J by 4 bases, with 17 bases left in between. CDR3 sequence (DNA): TGTGCCAGCAGCTGGGGATCAGGAGGAACTTACGAGCAGTACTTC. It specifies CASSWGSGGTYEQYF.